Sequencing of this T cell receptor (beta chain) was carried out in a study of blood T cell repertoires in COVID-19. Across the study: PBMCs, B-cell-depleted T cells, or T cells were the source of the cDNA or gDNA that made up the material.

This CDR3 contains 17 residues. Germline CDR1 and CDR2: SGHRS and YFSETQ. V gave up 0 bases and J gave up 1 base; unmatched junction bases: 4. In the original workflow: Amplification with reference gene primers provided the estimates of nucleated cell counts. Data came from immunoSEQ multiplex PCR; TCRdb stores just in-frame clones and leaves some out. V, J and clone size were drawn from that table, and D and trimming were deduced from the DNA. Of roughly 150,000 clones listed, about 90% are singletons. The chain joins TRBV5-1 to TRBJ2-4, with 10 bases identical to TRBD1. Sequencing used peripheral blood. This TCR was sampled from a man in his 60s with acute or convalescent COVID-19. CDR3 nucleotide sequence: TGCGCCAGCAGCTTGGCTCCGGGACAGGGGGCCAAAAACATTCAGTACTTC. Amino acid sequence: CASSLAPGQGAKNIQYF.